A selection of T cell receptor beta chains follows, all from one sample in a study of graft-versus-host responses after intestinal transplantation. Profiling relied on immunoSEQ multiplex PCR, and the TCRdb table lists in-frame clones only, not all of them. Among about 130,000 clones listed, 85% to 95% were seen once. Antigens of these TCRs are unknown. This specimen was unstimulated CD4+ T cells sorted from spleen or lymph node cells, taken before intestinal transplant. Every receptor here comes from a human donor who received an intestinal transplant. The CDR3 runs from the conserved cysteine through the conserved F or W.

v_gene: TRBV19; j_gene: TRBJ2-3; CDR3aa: CASSRGLAGPDTQYF
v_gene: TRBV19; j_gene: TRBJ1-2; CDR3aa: CASRRTGLLNYGYTF
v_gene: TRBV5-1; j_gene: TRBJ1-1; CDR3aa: CASKDSLIGEAFF
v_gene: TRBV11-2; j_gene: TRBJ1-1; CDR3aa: CASSLNLGRTEAFF
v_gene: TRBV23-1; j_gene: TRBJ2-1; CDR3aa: CASSQPLAGGSNEQFF
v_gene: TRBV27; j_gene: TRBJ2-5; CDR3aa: CASSLSPGPLQETQYF
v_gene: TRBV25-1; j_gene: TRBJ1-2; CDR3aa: CASSEGGPRYGYTF
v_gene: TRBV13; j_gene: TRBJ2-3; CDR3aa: CASSTRSGRATDTQYF
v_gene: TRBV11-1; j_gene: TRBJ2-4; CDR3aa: CASSFSGDKNIQYF
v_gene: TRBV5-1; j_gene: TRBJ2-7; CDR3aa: CASSLTGEYEQYF
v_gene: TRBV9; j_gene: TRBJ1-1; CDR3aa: CASSVDSIAVNTEAFF
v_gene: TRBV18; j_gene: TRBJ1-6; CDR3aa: CASSSDENSPLHF
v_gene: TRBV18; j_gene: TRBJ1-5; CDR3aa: CASSPGDYSNQPQHF
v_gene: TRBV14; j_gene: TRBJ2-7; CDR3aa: CASREAGTSIYEQYF
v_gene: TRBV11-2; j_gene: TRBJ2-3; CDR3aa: CASSKGLLAPRSTDTQYF